This entry is about one TCR beta chain. Its antigen is unknown. No per-base quality is available; no much larger clone lies one base away. The sample comes from a study of Ad26.COV2.S vaccination and SARS-CoV-2 variants (dated by TCRdb to about 2021). Some background on the complete study: TCRbeta repertoire sequencing served as the tool for gauging how specific and how broad the SARS-CoV-2-reactive T cell receptors were following Ad26.COV2.S vaccination. The TCR-sequenced set comprised roughly 30 samples: about 19 Ad26.COV2.S vaccine recipients, 5 placebo recipients and 8 SARS-CoV-2 convalescent individuals. What the authors observed across the whole study: Compared with placebo recipients, Ad26.COV2.S recipients showed higher spike-specific TCR breadth (P = 0.0014). According to the authors, total T cell responses may have been underestimated by the TCR breadth and depth analyses. Substantial breadth of spike-specific CD8+ and CD4+ T cell responses was reported after vaccination. Comparable non-spike TCR breadth was observed between vaccine and placebo recipients, consistent with only spike being contained in the vaccine.

The label giving this sample's time point can be read as: individuals recovered from natural SARS-CoV-2 infection. The immunoSEQ Assay was used to sequence TCRbeta CDR3 regions. After extraction, genomic DNA underwent amplification by bias-controlled multiplex PCR, followed by high-throughput sequencing. Processing in the source paper ran as follows. To quantify the absolute abundance of every unique TCRbeta CDR3 region, sequences were collapsed and filtered. T cell fraction was estimated by normalizing TCRbeta template counts to usable DNA, with usable DNA measured through amplification of reference genes found in all nucleated cells. Repertoire TCRs were annotated as SARS-CoV-2-specific by exact matching of V gene, CDR3 amino acid sequence and J gene to a known reactive TCR set. The reference SARS-CoV-2 TCR set was derived from MIRA and filtered for enrichment in COVID-19-positive ImmuneCODE repertoires, a step that removed public or cross-reactive TCRs. Drawing on the MIRA antigens, annotated TCRs were analysed further at the level of specific ORF or position within ORF. Breadth was defined as the number of annotated unique rearrangements divided by the total number of unique productive rearrangements, and depth was defined as the summed frequency of the annotated unique rearrangements. TCR breadth was compared between groups using two-sided Wilcoxon rank-sum tests. TCRdb took over this immuneACCESS table, retaining in-frame rearrangements with V and J assigned. Such tables are incomplete; in checked studies, under half of the missing clones stem from an unresolved V gene, and the remainder is unexplained. That table furnishes V, J and clone size, whereas the DNA furnished D and trimming. For this sample there are hundreds of thousands of clones; just over 90% appear just once. The ten biggest clones cover 3.9% of the sample.

The germline V gene yields SQVTM for CDR1 and ANQGSEA for CDR2. V is cut by 7 bases and J by 0 bases, and the space between the germline ends is 19 bases. The CDR3, cysteine through phenylalanine, is 15 amino acids long. The kept DNA is CDR3 alone, 45 bases in frame from the first base. The chain employs TRBV29-1 and TRBJ2-7; possibly the D gene is TRBD2, per 5 matching bases. The sequencing used peripheral blood, collected after recovery from COVID-19. The source is a human donor who had recovered from COVID-19. DNA sequence: TGCAGCGCCACCCCCCAGGCAGGACTCTCCTACGAGCAGTACTTC. It codes for CSATPQAGLSYEQYF.